These 3 T cell receptor beta chains came from one sample sequenced in a study of T cells in Graves' hyperthyroidism and ophthalmopathy (dated by TCRdb to between 2018 and 2021). Libraries were prepared through multiplex PCR. Sequenced using an Illumina HiSeq 2000. Amplification of TCR beta CDR3 regions was carried out from RNA transcripts. The first round of RT-PCR for the TCR CDR3 was performed with the HTBI primer set and the Qiagen OneStep RT-PCR kit. TCRdb ran its own pipeline on the public reads, namely fastp trimming at Q25 and MiXCR clone calling, and kept in-frame beta chains. Identical CDR3 protein sequences are pooled into one entry, listed with their most common genes and DNA. The sample has 350,000 or so distinct CDR3 sequences on record, about a sixth of them singletons. Of the sample, roughly 16% falls within the top ten clones. The material sequenced was blood. These receptors came from a woman aged 40 to 50 with Graves' ophthalmopathy.

The V gene is TRBV9, the J gene TRBJ2-3; no clear D gene. The CDR3 length is 15 residues. Trimming took 0 bases from V and 0 from J, leaving 8 bases between them. CDR1 and CDR2 from the germline V gene are SGDLS and YYNGEE. CDR3: CASSVATTSTDTQYF. In DNA, the CDR3 is TGTGCCAGCAGCGTAGCTACTACTAGCACAGATACGCAGTATTTT.

This clonotype was seen many times. This rearrangement joins TRBV12-3 or TRBV12-4 to TRBJ2-3; 9 bases align to TRBD2. This CDR3 has 14 amino acids. The trim removed 5 bases at V and 8 bases at J, leaving 8 bases unmatched. CDR3 sequence reads: CASSVETGLATQYF. The DNA for the CDR3 is TGTGCCAGCAGTGTAGAGACGGGACTAGCTACGCAGTATTTT.

Ten or more counts support this clonotype. This chain connects TRBV27 to TRBJ2-7; TRBD1 might be the D (6 bases). The CDR3 contains 14 residues. CDR1 and CDR2 from the germline V gene are MNHEY and SMNVEV (reference sequence). Between the trimmed V and J ends, which lost 2 bases and 2 bases, there was a span of 10 bases. CDR3 in amino acids: CASSLLDRPYEQYF. The CDR3 DNA sequence: TGTGCCAGCAGTTTACTGGACAGACCCTACGAGCAGTACTTC.